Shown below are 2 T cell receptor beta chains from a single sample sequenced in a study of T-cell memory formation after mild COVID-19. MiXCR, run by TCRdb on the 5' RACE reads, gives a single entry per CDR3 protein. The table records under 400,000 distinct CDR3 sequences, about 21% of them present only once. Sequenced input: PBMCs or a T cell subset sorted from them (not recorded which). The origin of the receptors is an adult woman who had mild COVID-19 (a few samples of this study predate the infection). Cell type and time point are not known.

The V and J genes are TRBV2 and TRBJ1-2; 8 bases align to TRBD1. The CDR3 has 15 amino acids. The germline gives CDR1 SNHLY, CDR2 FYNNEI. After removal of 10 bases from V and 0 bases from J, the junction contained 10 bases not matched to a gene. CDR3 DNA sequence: TGTGCCAATAGACAGGGGATCTCCACTAACTATGGCTACACCTTC. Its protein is CANRQGISTNYGYTF.

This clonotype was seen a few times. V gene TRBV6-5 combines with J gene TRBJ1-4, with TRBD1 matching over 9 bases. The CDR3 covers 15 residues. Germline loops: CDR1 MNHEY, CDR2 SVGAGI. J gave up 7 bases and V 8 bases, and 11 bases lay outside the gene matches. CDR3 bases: TGTGCCAGCTCGGGACAGGGTATCTTCGTTGAAAAACTGTTTTTT. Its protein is CASSGQGIFVEKLFF.